This TCR beta chain was obtained from a study of T cells after yellow fever vaccination. Background on the study: Those fractions that held only low numbers of cells were prepared using the SMART-Seq v4 Ultra Low Input RNA kit.

The germline V and J ends were trimmed by 3 bases and 1 base, with 13 bases remaining between them. Germline lookup yields CDR1 SGHRS and CDR2 YFSETQ. The CDR3 contains 15 residues. Broader study findings: Sorted repertoires could include abundant contaminating clonotypes from bulk cells.

Using its own MiXCR run on the 5' RACE reads, TCRdb lists one record per CDR3 protein. The sample includes some 250,000 distinct CDR3 sequences, about 3.9% seen only once; the top ten take around 19%. Many counts were recorded for this clonotype. Its antigen is still unknown. This clonotype originated in a man aged 18 to 29 who received the YFV17D yellow fever vaccine. The chain joins TRBV5-1 to TRBJ2-5; no clear D. The sequencing used PBMCs, collected 15 days after the yellow fever booster vaccination. The CDR3 sequence is CASSWNVGPQETQYF. CDR3 DNA sequence: TGCGCCAGCAGCTGGAACGTCGGGCCCCAAGAGACCCAGTACTTC.